This TCR beta chain is from a study of OX40 agonist ivuxolimab in advanced cancers. Profiling relied on immunoSEQ multiplex PCR, and the TCRdb table lists in-frame clones only, not all of them. The table shows more than 65,000 clones, with about 87% occurring only once. The V gene's germline CDR1 is SEHNR and CDR2 FQNEAQ (reference sequence). Trimming took 3 bases from V and 8 from J, leaving 13 bases between them. The length of the CDR3 is 14 residues. The receptor comes from an adult with an advanced solid tumor such as melanoma, head and neck, liver or kidney cancer. The sequenced sample was CD4+ or CD8+ T cells sorted from blood, obtained in a trial of the OX40 agonist ivuxolimab. The rearrangement links TRBV7-9 to TRBJ1-4, with D maybe TRBD1 (6 bases). The CDR3 reads CASSFLQGNEKLFF. CDR3 bases: TGTGCCAGCAGCTTCCTACAGGGAAACGAAAAACTGTTTTTT. The full variable domain, in which reference TRBV7-9 and TRBJ1-4 provide the parts outside the CDR3, is DTGVSQNPRHKITKRGQNVTFRCDPISEHNRLYWYRQTLGQGPEFLTYFQNEAQLEKSRLLSDRFSAERPKGSFSTLEIQRTEQGDSAMYLCASSFLQGNEKLFFGSGTQLSVL.